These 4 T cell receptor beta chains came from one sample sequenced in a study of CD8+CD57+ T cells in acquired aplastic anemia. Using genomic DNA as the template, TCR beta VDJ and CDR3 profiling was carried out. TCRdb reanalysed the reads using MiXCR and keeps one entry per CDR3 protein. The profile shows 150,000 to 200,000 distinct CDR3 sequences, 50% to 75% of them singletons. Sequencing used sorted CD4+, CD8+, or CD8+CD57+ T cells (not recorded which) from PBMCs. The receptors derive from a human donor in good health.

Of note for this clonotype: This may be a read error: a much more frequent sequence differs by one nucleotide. CDR3 coding DNA: TGCAGCGTTGCGCTTTGGCGGGATAGCGCAGATACGCAGTATTTT. Translated, it gives CSVALWRDSADTQYF. V and J are TRBV29-1 and TRBJ2-3, with D possibly being TRBD2 (6 bases). This CDR3 has 15 amino acids. The V gene lost 4 bases and the J gene lost 4 bases, with 18 bases spanning the gap. The V gene's germline CDR1 is SQVTM and CDR2 ANQGSEA.

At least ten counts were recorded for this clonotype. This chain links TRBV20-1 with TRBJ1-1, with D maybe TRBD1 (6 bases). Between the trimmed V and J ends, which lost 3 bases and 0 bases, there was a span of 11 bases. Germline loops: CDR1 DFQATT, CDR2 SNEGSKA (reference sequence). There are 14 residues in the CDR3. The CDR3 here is CSARRTEMNTEAFF. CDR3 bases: TGCAGTGCTAGGCGGACAGAGATGAACACTGAAGCTTTCTTT.

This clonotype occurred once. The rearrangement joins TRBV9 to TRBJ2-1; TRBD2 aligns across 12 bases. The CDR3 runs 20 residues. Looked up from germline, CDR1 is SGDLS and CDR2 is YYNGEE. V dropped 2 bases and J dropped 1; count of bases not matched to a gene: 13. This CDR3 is CASSVEGGETSGSSYNEQFF. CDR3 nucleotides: TGTGCCAGCAGCGTTGAAGGGGGTGAGACTAGCGGGAGTTCCTACAATGAGCAGTTCTTC.

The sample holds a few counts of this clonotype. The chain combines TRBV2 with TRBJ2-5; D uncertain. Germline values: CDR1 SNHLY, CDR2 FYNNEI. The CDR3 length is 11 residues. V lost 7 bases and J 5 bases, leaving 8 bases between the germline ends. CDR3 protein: CASKSTETQYF. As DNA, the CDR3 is TGTGCCAGCAAGTCTACGGAGACCCAGTACTTC.